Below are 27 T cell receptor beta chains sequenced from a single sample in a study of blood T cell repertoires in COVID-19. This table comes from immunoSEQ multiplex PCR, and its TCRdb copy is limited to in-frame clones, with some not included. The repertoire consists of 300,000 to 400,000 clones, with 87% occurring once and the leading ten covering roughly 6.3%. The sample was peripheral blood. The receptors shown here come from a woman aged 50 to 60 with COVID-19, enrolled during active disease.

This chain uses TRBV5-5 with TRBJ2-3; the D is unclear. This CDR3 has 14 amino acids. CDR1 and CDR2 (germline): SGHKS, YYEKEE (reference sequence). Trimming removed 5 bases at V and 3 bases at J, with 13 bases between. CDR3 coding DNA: TGTGCCAGCAGTTCCTCTTTCGGGACAGATACGCAGTATTTT. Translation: CASSSSFGTDTQYF. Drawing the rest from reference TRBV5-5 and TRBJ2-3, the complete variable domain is DAGVTQSPTHLIKTRGQQVTLRCSPISGHKSVSWYQQVLGQGPQFIFQYYEKEERGRGNFPDRFSARQFPNYSSELNVNALLLGDSALYLCASSSSFGTDTQYFGPGTRLTVL.

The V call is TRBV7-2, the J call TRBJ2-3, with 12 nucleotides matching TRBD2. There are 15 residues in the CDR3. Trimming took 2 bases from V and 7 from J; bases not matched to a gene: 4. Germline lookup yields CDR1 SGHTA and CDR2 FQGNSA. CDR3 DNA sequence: TGTGCCAGCAGCTTACTAGCGGGAGGGGGAAATACGCAGTATTTT. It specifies CASSLLAGGGNTQYF.

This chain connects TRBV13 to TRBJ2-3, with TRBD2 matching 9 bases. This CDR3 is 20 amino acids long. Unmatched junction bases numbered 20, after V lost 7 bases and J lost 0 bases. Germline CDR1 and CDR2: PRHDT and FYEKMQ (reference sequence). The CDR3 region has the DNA TGTGCCAGCATCAGAACCCGGGCTAGCGGGAAACCAGCTAGCACAGATACGCAGTATTTT. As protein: CASIRTRASGKPASTDTQYF. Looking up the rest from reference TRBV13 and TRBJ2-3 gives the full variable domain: AAGVIQSPRHLIKEKRETATLKCYPIPRHDTVYWYQQGPGQDPQFLISFYEKMQSDKGSIPDRFSAQQFSDYHSELNMSSLELGDSALYFCASIRTRASGKPASTDTQYFGPGTRLTVL.

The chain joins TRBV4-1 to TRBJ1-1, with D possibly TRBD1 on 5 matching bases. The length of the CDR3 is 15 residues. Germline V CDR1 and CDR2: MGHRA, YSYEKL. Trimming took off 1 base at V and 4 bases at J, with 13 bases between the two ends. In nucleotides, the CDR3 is TGCGCCAGCAGCCAAGTTGCAGGGCTGGGCACTGAAGCTTTCTTT. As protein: CASSQVAGLGTEAFF.

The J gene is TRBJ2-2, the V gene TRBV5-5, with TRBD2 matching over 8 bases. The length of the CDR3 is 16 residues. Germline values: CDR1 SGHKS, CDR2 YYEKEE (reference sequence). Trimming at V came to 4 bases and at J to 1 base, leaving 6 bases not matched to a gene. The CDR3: CASSPRLAQNTGELFF. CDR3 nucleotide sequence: TGTGCCAGCAGCCCTAGACTAGCGCAGAACACCGGGGAGCTGTTTTTT.

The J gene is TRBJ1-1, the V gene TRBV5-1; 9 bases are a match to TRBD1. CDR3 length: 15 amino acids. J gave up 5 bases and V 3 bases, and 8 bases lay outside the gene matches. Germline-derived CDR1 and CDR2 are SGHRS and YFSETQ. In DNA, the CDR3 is TGCGCCAGCAGCTCGTCGGGACAGGGAGTTACTGAAGCTTTCTTT. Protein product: CASSSSGQGVTEAFF.

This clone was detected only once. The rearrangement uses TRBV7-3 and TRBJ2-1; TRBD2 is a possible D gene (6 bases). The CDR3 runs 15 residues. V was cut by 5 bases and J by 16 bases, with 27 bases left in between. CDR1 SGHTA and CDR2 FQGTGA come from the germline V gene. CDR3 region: CASSLRLKGASELFF. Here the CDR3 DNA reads TGTGCCAGCAGCCTACGATTAAAAGGGGCTAGCGAGCTCTTCTTC.

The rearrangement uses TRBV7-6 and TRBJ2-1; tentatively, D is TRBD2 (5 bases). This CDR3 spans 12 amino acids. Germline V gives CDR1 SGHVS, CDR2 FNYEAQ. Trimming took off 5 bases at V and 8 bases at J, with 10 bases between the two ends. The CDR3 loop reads CASSLTRYEQFF. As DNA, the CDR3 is TGTGCCAGCAGCCTTACTAGATATGAGCAGTTCTTC.

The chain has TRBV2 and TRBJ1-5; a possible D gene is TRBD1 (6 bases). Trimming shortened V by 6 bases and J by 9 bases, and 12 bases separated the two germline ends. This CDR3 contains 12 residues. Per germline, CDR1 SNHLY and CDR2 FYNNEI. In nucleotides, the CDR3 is TGTGCCAGCAGGATCGAAGGGGGGCCCCAGCATTTT. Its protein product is CASRIEGGPQHF.

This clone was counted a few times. CDR3 in amino acids: CASSARREGTNEQFF. Here the CDR3 DNA reads TGTGCCAGCAGCGCCCGGCGGGAGGGCACCAATGAGCAGTTCTTC. The chain employs TRBV9 and TRBJ2-1; 9 bases are a match to TRBD2. Germline-derived CDR1 and CDR2 are SGDLS and YYNGEE. Trimming took 3 bases from V and 6 from J; bases not matched to a gene: 7. This CDR3 contains 15 residues.

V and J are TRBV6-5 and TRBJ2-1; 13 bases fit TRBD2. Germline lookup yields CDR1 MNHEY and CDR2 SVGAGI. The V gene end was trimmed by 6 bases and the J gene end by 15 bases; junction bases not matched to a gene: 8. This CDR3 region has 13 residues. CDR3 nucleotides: TGTGCCAGCAGCCGCGGACTAGCGGGAGATATGTTCTTC. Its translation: CASSRGLAGDMFF.

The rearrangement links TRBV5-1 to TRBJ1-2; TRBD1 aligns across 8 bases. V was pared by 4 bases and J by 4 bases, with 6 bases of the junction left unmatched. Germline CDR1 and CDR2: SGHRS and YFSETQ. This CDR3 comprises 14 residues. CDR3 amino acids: CASSEGQGPYGYTF. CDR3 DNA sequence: TGCGCCAGCAGCGAAGGACAGGGCCCCTATGGCTACACCTTC. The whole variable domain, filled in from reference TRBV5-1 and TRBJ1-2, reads KAGVTQTPRYLIKTRGQQVTLSCSPISGHRSVSWYQQTPGQGLQFLFEYFSETQRNKGNFPGRFSGRQFSNSRSEMNVSTLELGDSALYLCASSEGQGPYGYTFGSGTRLTVV.

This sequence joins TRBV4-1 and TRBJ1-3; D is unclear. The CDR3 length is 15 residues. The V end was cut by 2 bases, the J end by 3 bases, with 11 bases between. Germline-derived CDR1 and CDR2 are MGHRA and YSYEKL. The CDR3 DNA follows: TGCGCCAGCAGCCAAATTTCAGGAATTGGAAACACCATATATTTT. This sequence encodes CASSQISGIGNTIYF.

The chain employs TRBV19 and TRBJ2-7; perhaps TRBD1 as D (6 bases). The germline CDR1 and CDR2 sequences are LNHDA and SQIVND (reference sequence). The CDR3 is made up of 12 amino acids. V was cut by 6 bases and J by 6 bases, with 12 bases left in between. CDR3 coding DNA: TGTGCCAGTAGCCAGATGGGGGCCGAGCAGTACTTC. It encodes CASSQMGAEQYF.

CDR3 sequence reads: CASSLREIPSTDTQYF. CDR3 sequence (DNA): TGTGCCAGCAGCTTGCGGGAGATCCCTAGCACAGATACGCAGTATTTT. This rearrangement joins TRBV11-2 to TRBJ2-3, with 7 bases that match TRBD2. Germline V lookup: CDR1 SGHAT, CDR2 FQNNGV. This CDR3 contains 16 residues. With V trimmed by 3 bases and J by 0 bases, 6 bases remained unmatched.

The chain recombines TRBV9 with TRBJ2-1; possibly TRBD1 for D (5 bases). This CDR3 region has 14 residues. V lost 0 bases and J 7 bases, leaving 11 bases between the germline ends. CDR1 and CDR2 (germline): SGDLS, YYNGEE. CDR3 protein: CASSVVSGSNEQFF. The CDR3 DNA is TGTGCCAGCAGCGTAGTTTCAGGGTCGAATGAGCAGTTCTTC.

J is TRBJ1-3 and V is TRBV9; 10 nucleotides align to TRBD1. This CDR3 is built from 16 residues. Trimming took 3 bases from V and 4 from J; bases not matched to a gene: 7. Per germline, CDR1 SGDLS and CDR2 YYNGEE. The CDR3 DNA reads TGTGCCAGCAGCGCCGGGACAGGGGTCGTGGGAAACACCATATATTTT. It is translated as CASSAGTGVVGNTIYF.

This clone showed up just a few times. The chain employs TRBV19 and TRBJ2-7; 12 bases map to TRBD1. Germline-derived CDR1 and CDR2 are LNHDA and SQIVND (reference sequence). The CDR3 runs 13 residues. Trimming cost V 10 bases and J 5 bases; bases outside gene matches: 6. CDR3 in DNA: TGTGCCACAAGGGGGACAGGGGGCCACGAGCAGTACTTC. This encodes CATRGTGGHEQYF.

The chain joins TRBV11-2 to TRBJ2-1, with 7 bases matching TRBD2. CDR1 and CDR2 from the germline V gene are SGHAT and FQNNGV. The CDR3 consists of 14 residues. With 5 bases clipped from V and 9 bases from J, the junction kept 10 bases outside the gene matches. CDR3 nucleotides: TGTGCCAGCAGCCCTACTCGCGGGGGTAGTGAGCAGTTCTTC. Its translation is CASSPTRGGSEQFF.

CDR3 sequence: CASSPRGLSSYEQYF. The CDR3 nucleotides read TGTGCCAGCAGCCCCAGAGGCTTGAGCTCCTACGAGCAGTACTTC. The chain has TRBV7-2 and TRBJ2-7; D unresolved. This CDR3 contains 15 residues. Trimming removed 5 bases from V and 0 bases from J, with 14 bases in between. CDR1 and CDR2 (germline): SGHTA, FQGNSA.

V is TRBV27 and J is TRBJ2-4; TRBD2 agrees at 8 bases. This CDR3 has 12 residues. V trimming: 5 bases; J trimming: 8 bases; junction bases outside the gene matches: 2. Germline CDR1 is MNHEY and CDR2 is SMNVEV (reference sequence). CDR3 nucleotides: TGTGCCAGCAGTCCCGGGGGGGACATTCAGTACTTC. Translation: CASSPGGDIQYF.

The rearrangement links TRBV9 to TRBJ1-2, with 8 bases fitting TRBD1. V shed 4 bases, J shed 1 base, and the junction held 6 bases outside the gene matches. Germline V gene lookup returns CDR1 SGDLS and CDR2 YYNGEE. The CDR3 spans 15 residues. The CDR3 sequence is CASSPGQGINYGYTF. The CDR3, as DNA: TGTGCCAGCAGCCCCGGACAGGGAATTAACTATGGCTACACCTTC.

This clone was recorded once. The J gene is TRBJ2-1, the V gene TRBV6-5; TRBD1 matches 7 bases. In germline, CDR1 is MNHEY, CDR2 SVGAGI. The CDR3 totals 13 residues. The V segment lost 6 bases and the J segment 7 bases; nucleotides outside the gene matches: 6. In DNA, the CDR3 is TGTGCCAGCAGCCTTACAGGGGTAAATGAGCAGTTCTTC. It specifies CASSLTGVNEQFF.

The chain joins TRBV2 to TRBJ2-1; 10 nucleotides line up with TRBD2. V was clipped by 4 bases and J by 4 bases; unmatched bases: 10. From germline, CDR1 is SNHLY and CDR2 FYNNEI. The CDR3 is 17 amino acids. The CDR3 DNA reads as TGTGCCAGCAGTGGCCTAGCGGGAGTGGGAGTTTACAATGAGCAGTTCTTC. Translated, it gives CASSGLAGVGVYNEQFF.

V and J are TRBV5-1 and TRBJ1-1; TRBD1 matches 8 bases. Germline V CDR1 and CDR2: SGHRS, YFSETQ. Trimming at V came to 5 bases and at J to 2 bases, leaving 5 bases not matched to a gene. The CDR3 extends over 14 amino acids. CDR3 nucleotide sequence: TGCGCCAGCAGACGGACAGGGCATAACACTGAAGCTTTCTTT. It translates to CASRRTGHNTEAFF.

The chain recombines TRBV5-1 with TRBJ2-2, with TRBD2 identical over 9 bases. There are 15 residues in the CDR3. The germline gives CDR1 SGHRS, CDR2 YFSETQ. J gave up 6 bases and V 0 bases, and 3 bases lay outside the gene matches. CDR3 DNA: TGCGCCAGCAGCTTGGTAGCGGGGGCTCCCGGGGAGCTGTTTTTT. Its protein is CASSLVAGAPGELFF.

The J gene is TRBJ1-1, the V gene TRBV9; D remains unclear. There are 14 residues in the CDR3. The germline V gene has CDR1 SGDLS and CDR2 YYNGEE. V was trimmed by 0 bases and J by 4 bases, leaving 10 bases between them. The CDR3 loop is CASSVGTGSTEAFF. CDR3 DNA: TGTGCCAGCAGCGTAGGCACGGGATCCACTGAAGCTTTCTTT.